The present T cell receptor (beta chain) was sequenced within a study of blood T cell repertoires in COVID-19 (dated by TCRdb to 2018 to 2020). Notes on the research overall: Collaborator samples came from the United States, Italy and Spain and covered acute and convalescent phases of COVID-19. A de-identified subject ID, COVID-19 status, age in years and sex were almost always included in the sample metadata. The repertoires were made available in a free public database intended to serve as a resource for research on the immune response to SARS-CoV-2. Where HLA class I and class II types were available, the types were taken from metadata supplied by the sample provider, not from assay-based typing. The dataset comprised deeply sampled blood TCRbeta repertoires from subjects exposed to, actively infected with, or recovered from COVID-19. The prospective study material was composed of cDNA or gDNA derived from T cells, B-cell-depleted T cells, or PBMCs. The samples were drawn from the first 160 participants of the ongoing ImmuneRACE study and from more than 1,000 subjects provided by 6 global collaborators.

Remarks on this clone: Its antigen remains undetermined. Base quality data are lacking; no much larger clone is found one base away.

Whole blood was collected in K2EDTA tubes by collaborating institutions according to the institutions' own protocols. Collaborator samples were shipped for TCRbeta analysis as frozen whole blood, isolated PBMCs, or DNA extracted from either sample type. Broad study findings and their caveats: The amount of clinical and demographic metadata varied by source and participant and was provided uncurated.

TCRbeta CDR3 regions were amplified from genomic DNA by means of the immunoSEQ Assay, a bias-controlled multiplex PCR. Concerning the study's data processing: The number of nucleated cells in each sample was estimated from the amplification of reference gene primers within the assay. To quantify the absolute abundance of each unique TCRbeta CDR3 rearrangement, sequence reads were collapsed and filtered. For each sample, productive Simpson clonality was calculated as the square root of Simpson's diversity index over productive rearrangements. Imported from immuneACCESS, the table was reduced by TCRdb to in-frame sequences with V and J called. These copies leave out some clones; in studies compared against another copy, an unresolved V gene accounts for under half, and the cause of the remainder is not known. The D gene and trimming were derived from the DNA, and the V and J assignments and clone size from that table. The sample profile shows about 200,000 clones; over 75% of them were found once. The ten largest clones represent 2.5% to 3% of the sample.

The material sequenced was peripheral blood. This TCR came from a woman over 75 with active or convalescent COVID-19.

CDR3 sequence: CASSYLAGGYNEQFF. The DNA sequence reads TGTGCCAGCAGCTACTTAGCGGGGGGGTACAATGAGCAGTTCTTC. The chain is assembled from TRBV7-2 and TRBJ2-1, and TRBD2 matches 11 of the central bases. Germline trimming amounts to 4 bases on V and 4 bases on J, with 3 as the count of junction bases outside the gene matches. From its cysteine to its phenylalanine, the CDR3 spans 15 amino acids. Only the CDR3 DNA stays, 45 bases, in frame from base 1. The germline V gene sets CDR1 to SGHTA and CDR2 to FQGNSA.